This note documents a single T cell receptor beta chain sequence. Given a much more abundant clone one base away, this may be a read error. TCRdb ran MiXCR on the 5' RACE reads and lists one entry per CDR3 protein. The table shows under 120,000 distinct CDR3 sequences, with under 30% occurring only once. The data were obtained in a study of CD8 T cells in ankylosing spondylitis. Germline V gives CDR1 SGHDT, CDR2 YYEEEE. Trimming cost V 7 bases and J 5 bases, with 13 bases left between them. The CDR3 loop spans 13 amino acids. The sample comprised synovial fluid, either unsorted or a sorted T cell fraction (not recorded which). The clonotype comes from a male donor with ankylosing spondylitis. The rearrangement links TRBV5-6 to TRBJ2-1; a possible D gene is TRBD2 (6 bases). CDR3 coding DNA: TGTGCCAGCGGACCAGGGAGGCACAATGAGCAGTTCTTC. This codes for CASGPGRHNEQFF.